The clone carrying this T cell receptor (beta chain) was found once. This record belongs to a study of blood T cell repertoires in COVID-19. The overall study: Some COVID-19 samples were acute and others convalescent; all came from the United States, Italy and Spain. The analysed material was cDNA or gDNA that came from T cells, B-cell-depleted T cells, or PBMCs.

Trimming stripped 4 bases from V and 0 bases from J, with 6 bases between. This CDR3 comprises 12 residues. Germline V CDR1 and CDR2: GTSNPN, SVGIG (reference sequence). The data were produced by immunoSEQ multiplex PCR, yet TCRdb's version contains in-frame clones alone and is incomplete. The table has about 350,000 clones, approximately 90% seen once. The J gene is TRBJ1-1, the V gene TRBV30; D ambiguous. This receptor was taken from a woman aged 55-69 years with COVID-19, enrolled during active disease. The sample was peripheral blood. The CDR3 sequence: CAWMEVNTEAFF. The CDR3 DNA is TGTGCCTGGATGGAGGTGAACACTGAAGCTTTCTTT.